The next 23 T cell receptor beta chains were all read from a single sample in a study of T cells expressing NK-cell markers. TCRdb reprocessed the 5' RACE reads and stores each CDR3 protein as one record, lacking DNA. The repertoire shows fewer than 400,000 distinct CDR3 sequences; the top ten hold around 10%. Sequencing was done on a sample of blood T cells: a sorted CD56 or NKG2C T cell subset, CD4+ or CD8+ T cells, or bulk PBMC T cells (not recorded which). The receptor source for this set is a woman between 45 and 60 years old in good health.

V usage is TRBV7-2 and J usage is TRBJ1-2. Germline values: CDR1 SGHTA, CDR2 FQGNSA. The CDR3 loop spans 15 amino acids. This CDR3 reads CASSLRVLTGRGYTF.

The rearrangement uses TRBV12-3 or TRBV12-4 and TRBJ2-4; TCRdb designates TRBD2, a call that cannot be tested without DNA. This CDR3 has 14 amino acids. The CDR3 loop is CASSSRTKQNIQYF.

CDR3 amino acids: CASSYRNLIAGGGETQYF. V usage is TRBV6-6 and J usage is TRBJ2-5; checking the TCRdb D call of TRBD2 is not possible without DNA. The CDR3 contains 18 residues. The germline V gene encodes CDR1 MNHNY and CDR2 SVGAGI (reference sequence).

The chain combines TRBV2 with TRBJ1-2; TCRdb's D call of TRBD1 is untestable without DNA. Germline CDR1 SNHLY, CDR2 FYNNEI. The CDR3 runs to 14 residues. This chain's CDR3 is CASSEIISRDGYTF.

The CDR3 region is CASSQGPRGEETQYF. The chain links TRBV7-2 to TRBJ2-5; TCRdb picks TRBD1, but there is no DNA to check that call. There are 15 residues in the CDR3. In germline, CDR1 is SGHTA, CDR2 FQGNSA.

The chain joins TRBV11-2 to TRBJ2-5; there is no DNA to check the TCRdb D call of TRBD2. Germline V gene data show CDR1 as SGHAT and CDR2 as FQNNGV. CDR3 length: 16 residues. The CDR3 reads CASSSRRQSPGETQYF.

The V call is TRBV15, the J call TRBJ2-7; checking the TCRdb D call of TRBD2 is not possible without DNA. The CDR3 runs 16 residues. CDR1 and CDR2 (germline): LNHNV, YYDKDF (reference sequence). The CDR3 region is CATSREVSGPSYEQYF.

J is TRBJ1-5 and V is TRBV6-6; no DNA is available, so the TRBD1 call from TCRdb remains unchecked. The germline V gene encodes CDR1 MNHNY and CDR2 SVGAGI (reference sequence). CDR3 length: 16 amino acids. The CDR3 here is CASSPGQGDGNQPQHF.

The V gene is TRBV6-5, the J gene TRBJ2-1. Germline V gene lookup returns CDR1 MNHEY and CDR2 SVGAGI. There are 14 residues in the CDR3. The CDR3 reads CAIAYGGNYNEQFF.

The genes are TRBV5-1 and TRBJ2-7; the TRBD2 assignment by TCRdb is unverifiable without DNA. The CDR3 contains 15 residues. The germline V gene encodes CDR1 SGHRS and CDR2 YFSETQ. CDR3 sequence: CASIVGLAGDDEQYF.

The chain links TRBV5-1 to TRBJ2-3; the D gene TCRdb calls, TRBD1, cannot be checked with no DNA. The CDR3 is 13 amino acids. Germline values: CDR1 SGHRS, CDR2 YFSETQ. CDR3 region: CATAGGFTDTQYF.

The V gene is TRBV6-1, the J gene TRBJ2-5; TCRdb selects TRBD1, and the lack of DNA leaves this call unchecked. The CDR3 length is 16 residues. Germline assignment: CDR1 MNHNS and CDR2 SASEGT. CDR3 amino acids: CASSEPVGQGRETQYF.

This sequence joins TRBV15 and TRBJ1-1. Germline CDR1 and CDR2: LNHNV and YYDKDF (reference sequence). The CDR3 is 12 amino acids. CDR3 sequence: CATSPMNTEAFF.

CDR3 sequence reads: CASGSNQPQHF. The rearrangement links TRBV2 to TRBJ1-5. This CDR3 spans 11 amino acids. Germline V lookup: CDR1 SNHLY, CDR2 FYNNEI.

V gene TRBV29-1 combines with J gene TRBJ1-3. Germline values: CDR1 SQVTM, CDR2 ANQGSEA. The CDR3 is 13 residues long. The CDR3 reads CSVEIGFGNTIYF.

This clonotype is labeled medium-sized (0.01 to 0.1%) based on frequency. The rearrangement links TRBV6-4 to TRBJ2-2. The CDR3 runs 13 residues. Germline V lookup: CDR1 MRHNA, CDR2 SNTAGT. The CDR3 here is CASSDSVAGELFF.

V and J are TRBV27 and TRBJ2-3. The V gene's germline CDR1 is MNHEY and CDR2 SMNVEV (reference sequence). The CDR3 is made up of 13 amino acids. The CDR3: CASSADTVDTQYF.

The V and J genes are TRBV29-1 and TRBJ1-1; lacking DNA, the TRBD1 call made by TCRdb goes unchecked. Germline CDR1 is SQVTM and CDR2 is ANQGSEA. The CDR3 sequence is 14 residues long. The CDR3 reads CSAERQGRSSEAFF.

The chain couples TRBV10-3 to TRBJ2-7; TCRdb selects TRBD1, and the lack of DNA leaves this call unchecked. The CDR3 consists of 12 residues. Germline loops: CDR1 ENHRY, CDR2 SYGVKD. CDR3 in amino acids: CAISEQGWEQYF.

The chain is built from TRBV18 and TRBJ1-1; TCRdb indicates TRBD1, and absent DNA this call remains unverified. The germline CDR1 and CDR2 sequences are KGHSH and LQKENI. This CDR3 comprises 14 residues. The CDR3 reads CASSPQQGGTEAFF.

The V gene is TRBV20-1, the J gene TRBJ2-1; the D call of TRBD2 rests on TCRdb alone, since no DNA is present to check it. Germline CDR1 DFQATT, CDR2 SNEGSKA (reference sequence). This CDR3 has 14 residues. The CDR3 spells CSASRDSFFNEQFF.

The rearrangement joins TRBV29-1 to TRBJ2-3; TCRdb gives TRBD1 as the D gene, but with no DNA this cannot be confirmed. Germline lookup yields CDR1 SQVTM and CDR2 ANQGSEA. This CDR3 has 13 amino acids. The CDR3 reads CSVATGFTDTQYF.

The chain carries TRBV5-1 and TRBJ2-3; TCRdb indicates TRBD1, and absent DNA this call remains unverified. Germline-derived CDR1 and CDR2 are SGHRS and YFSETQ. The CDR3 runs to 17 residues. The CDR3 loop is CASTQIPGTPNTDTQYF.